The 18 T cell receptor beta chains presented below share a single source sample, sequenced in a study of blood T cells in healthy people across ages. For the second PCR, which ran for 7 to 11 cycles, a sample-barcoded 5' primer and a J-beta primer mix were used. TCRdb reanalysed the 5' RACE reads using MiXCR and keeps one entry per CDR3 protein. The data contain almost 1 million distinct CDR3 sequences, just over 50% of them singletons. The source material was blood. These TCRs come from a woman aged 55-70 years in good health.

This clonotype was observed a handful of times. The rearrangement uses TRBV5-6 and TRBJ2-7; the match to TRBD2 covers 7 bases. V dropped 5 bases and J dropped 1; count of bases not matched to a gene: 15. From germline, CDR1 is SGHDT and CDR2 YYEEEE. CDR3 length: 17 residues. The CDR3 coding sequence is TGTGCCAGCAGTTCGACCTTCTCTAGCGGACCTTCCTACGAGCAGTACTTC. Translated, it gives CASSSTFSSGPSYEQYF.

About this clonotype itself: This may arise from a read error, as a much more abundant clone is one base away. Written as DNA, the CDR3 is TGTGCCAGCAGCTTGGGACTAGCGGGACCAGATACGCAGTATTTT. Its protein is CASSLGLAGPDTQYF. This rearrangement joins TRBV7-3 to TRBJ2-3; 13 bases map to TRBD2. Germline V gene sequence: CDR1 SGHTA, CDR2 FQGTGA. Trimming took 3 bases from V and 4 from J; bases not matched to a gene: 1. The CDR3 is 15 amino acids.

CDR3 protein: CSAYGSLASYNEQFF. The CDR3 DNA reads as TGCAGCGCCTACGGGAGCCTAGCGTCCTACAATGAGCAGTTCTTC. The V and J genes are TRBV29-1 and TRBJ2-1, with D perhaps matching TRBD2 (6 bases). The V end lost 7 bases, the J end lost 1 base, and 17 bases lay between the germline ends. The CDR3 runs 15 residues. Germline values: CDR1 SQVTM, CDR2 ANQGSEA.

The gene calls are TRBV14 and TRBJ2-1; 13 bases map to TRBD2. V lost 4 bases, J lost 7 bases, and 7 bases stayed unmatched. The length of the CDR3 is 16 residues. Germline CDR1 is SGHDN and CDR2 is FVKESK. As DNA, the CDR3 is TGTGCCAGCAGCCGGGTTTTGGGACTAGCGGGGAATGAGCAGTTCTTC. It is translated as CASSRVLGLAGNEQFF. The entire variable domain, with the rest obtained from reference TRBV14 and TRBJ2-1, is as follows: EAGVTQFPSHSVIEKGQTVTLRCDPISGHDNLYWYRRVMGKEIKFLLHFVKESKQDESGMPNNRFLAERTGGTYSTLKVQPAELEDSGVYFCASSRVLGLAGNEQFFGPGTRLTVL.

This clonotype came up a few times. The chain couples TRBV7-2 to TRBJ2-1, with 9 bases aligning to TRBD1. The V and J ends lost 7 bases and 7 bases, in that order; junction bases with no gene match: 8. Germline values: CDR1 SGHTA, CDR2 FQGNSA. This CDR3 region has 14 residues. CDR3 sequence: CASMAGTGQNEQFF. The CDR3, as DNA: TGTGCCAGCATGGCCGGGACAGGGCAGAATGAGCAGTTCTTC. Together with reference TRBV7-2 and TRBJ2-1, the CDR3 gives the full variable domain: GAGVSQSPSNKVTEKGKDVELRCDPISGHTALYWYRQSLGQGLEFLIYFQGNSAPDKSGLPSDRFSAERTGGSVSTLTIQRTQQEDSAVYLCASMAGTGQNEQFFGPGTRLTVL.

CDR3: CASSPSTYNEQFF. The DNA of the CDR3 is TGTGCCAGCAGCCCCTCGACCTACAATGAGCAGTTCTTC. This rearrangement joins TRBV6-6 to TRBJ2-1; no clear D gene. V was clipped by 6 bases and J by 2 bases, with 8 bases between them. CDR1 is MNHNY and CDR2 is SVGAGI in the germline V gene (reference sequence). The length of the CDR3 is 13 residues.

V and J are TRBV25-1 and TRBJ2-1; 10 positions match TRBD2. Trimming at V came to 4 bases and at J to 6 bases, leaving 6 bases not matched to a gene. Germline V lookup: CDR1 MGHDK, CDR2 SYGVNS. The CDR3 runs to 15 residues. CDR3 nucleotides: TGTGCCAGCAGTGCTGGTAGCGGGAGGTCCAATGAGCAGTTCTTC. Translating gives CASSAGSGRSNEQFF.

This clonotype was observed a handful of times. The chain uses TRBV7-2 and TRBJ2-5, with D unresolved. Germline V gene lookup returns CDR1 SGHTA and CDR2 FQGNSA. The V gene lost 5 bases and the J gene lost 2 bases, with 9 bases spanning the gap. The CDR3 length is 13 residues. CDR3 nucleotides: TGTGCCAGCAGCCAAAGTTATCAAGAGACCCAGTACTTC. The encoded protein is CASSQSYQETQYF.

In this sample, this clonotype turned up many times. The junction departs from germline at one end; a sequencing error may be responsible. The V call is TRBV12-3 or TRBV12-4, the J call TRBJ2-6; 8 positions match TRBD1. This CDR3 comprises 15 residues. CDR3 region: CASSLTGAGANVLTF. CDR3 in DNA: TGCGCCAGCAGCTTGACAGGGGCTGGGGCCAACGTCCTGACTTTC.

J is TRBJ2-1 and V is TRBV20-1; a possible D gene is TRBD1 (6 bases). The V gene lost 6 bases and the J gene lost 1 base, with 19 bases spanning the gap. Germline assignment: CDR1 DFQATT and CDR2 SNEGSKA (reference sequence). There are 16 residues in the CDR3. CDR3 sequence (DNA): TGCAGTGCGATTTCCGGGACACAAGTTTCCTACAATGAGCAGTTCTTC. Encoded protein: CSAISGTQVSYNEQFF.

V and J are TRBV2 and TRBJ2-1; D call uncertain. Trimming left V 4 bases short and J 8 bases short, with 9 bases between. This CDR3 is 12 amino acids long. Germline CDR1 SNHLY, CDR2 FYNNEI. DNA of the CDR3: TGTGCCAGCAGTGGAAGTGGGGATGAGCAGTTCTTC. It is translated as CASSGSGDEQFF.

The V call is TRBV7-9, the J call TRBJ2-3, with D unclear. With 8 bases removed from V and 0 bases from J, the gap between germline ends came to 12 bases. Germline CDR1 and CDR2: SEHNR and FQNEAQ (reference sequence). The CDR3 covers 14 residues. This CDR3 reads CASGQRLSTDTQYF. CDR3 coding DNA: TGTGCCAGCGGCCAGAGGCTAAGCACAGATACGCAGTATTTT. Variable domain in full (rest from reference TRBV7-9 and TRBJ2-3): DTGVSQNPRHKITKRGQNVTFRCDPISEHNRLYWYRQTLGQGPEFLTYFQNEAQLEKSRLLSDRFSAERPKGSFSTLEIQRTEQGDSAMYLCASGQRLSTDTQYFGPGTRLTVL.

CDR3 protein: CASSPMRLGSYNEQFF. Written as DNA, the CDR3 is TGTGCCAGCAGCCCCATGAGGTTAGGGTCCTACAATGAGCAGTTCTTC. This sequence joins TRBV11-2 and TRBJ2-1; D gene uncertain. This CDR3 has 16 amino acids. Germline V gene data show CDR1 as SGHAT and CDR2 as FQNNGV. Trimming took off 5 bases at V and 1 base at J, with 15 bases between the two ends.

The V and J genes are TRBV27 and TRBJ1-6; perhaps TRBD1 as D (6 bases). The CDR3 covers 12 residues. CDR1 is MNHEY, CDR2 SMNVEV, per germline (reference sequence). Trimming removed 8 bases at V and 9 bases at J, with 11 bases between. CDR3 sequence: CASGYRASPLHF. CDR3 DNA sequence: TGTGCCAGCGGATACAGGGCTTCACCCCTCCACTTT.

Worth noting for this clonotype: A junction boundary mismatches the germline segment, possibly from a read error. The rearrangement links TRBV15 to TRBJ2-4, with TRBD2 matching over 9 bases. CDR1 is LNHNV and CDR2 is YYDKDF in the germline V gene (reference sequence). CDR3 length: 17 residues. CDR3 in amino acids: CATSRAISGRVVNTQYF. CDR3 nucleotide sequence: TGTGCCACCAGCAGGGCCATTAGCGGGAGAGTGGTAAACACTCAGTACTTC.

The J gene is TRBJ2-3, the V gene TRBV11-3; perhaps TRBD2 as D (7 bases). Trimming removed 2 bases from V and 6 bases from J, with 24 bases in between. CDR1 and CDR2 from the germline V gene are SGHNT and YENEEA. The CDR3 length is 18 residues. The CDR3 spells CASSLSGGGGGGWDTQYF. CDR3 DNA sequence: TGTGCCAGCAGCTTATCCGGAGGGGGAGGCGGGGGCTGGGATACGCAGTATTTT.

The chain links TRBV21-1 to TRBJ1-2; TRBD1, the D gene given by the table, was not confirmed from the DNA. TRBV21-1 is an annotated pseudogene. This CDR3 has 16 amino acids. This CDR3 is CASSTPDRGSGYGYTF. The CDR3 DNA reads as TGTGCCAGCAGCACCCCTGACAGGGGGTCTGGCTATGGCTACACCTTC.

This clonotype appeared a few times. The chain uses TRBV6-1 and TRBJ2-7; 10 bases map to TRBD2. Germline CDR1 is MNHNS and CDR2 is SASEGT. The junction had 6 bases not matched to a gene; V was cut back by 3 bases and J by 4 bases. This CDR3 has 15 residues. In nucleotides, the CDR3 is TGTGCCAGCAGTGAGTTACTAGCGGGAAGGTACGAGCAGTACTTC. Translation: CASSELLAGRYEQYF.